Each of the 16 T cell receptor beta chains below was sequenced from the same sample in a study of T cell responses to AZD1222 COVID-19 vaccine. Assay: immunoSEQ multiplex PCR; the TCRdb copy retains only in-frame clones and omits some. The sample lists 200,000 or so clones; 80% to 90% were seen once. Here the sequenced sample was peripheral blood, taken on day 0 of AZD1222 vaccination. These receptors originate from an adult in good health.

CDR3 in amino acids: CASWGTGSTGELFF. The CDR3 DNA reads TGTGCCAGCTGGGGAACAGGGAGCACCGGGGAGCTGTTTTTT. The V call is TRBV25-1, the J call TRBJ2-2, with D perhaps TRBD1 (6 bases). Trimming cost V 8 bases and J 4 bases, with 14 bases left between them. The CDR3 is 14 residues long. The germline V gene encodes CDR1 MGHDK and CDR2 SYGVNS. The full variable domain, with the rest looked up from reference TRBV25-1 and TRBJ2-2, is EADIYQTPRYLVIGTGKKITLECSQTMGHDKMYWYQQDPGMELHLIHYSYGVNSTEKGDLSSESTVSRIRTEHFPLTLESARPSHTSQYLCASWGTGSTGELFFGEGSRLTVL.

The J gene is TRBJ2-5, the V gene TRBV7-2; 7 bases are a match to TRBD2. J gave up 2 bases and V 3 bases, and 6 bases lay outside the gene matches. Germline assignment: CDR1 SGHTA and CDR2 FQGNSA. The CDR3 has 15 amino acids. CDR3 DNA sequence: TGTGCCAGCAGCTTCGCGCTAGCGGTTCAAGAGACCCAGTACTTC. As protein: CASSFALAVQETQYF.

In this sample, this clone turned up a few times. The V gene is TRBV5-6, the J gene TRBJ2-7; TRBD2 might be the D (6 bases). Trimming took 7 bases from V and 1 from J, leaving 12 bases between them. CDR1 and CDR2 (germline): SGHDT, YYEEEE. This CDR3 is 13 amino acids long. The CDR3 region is CASEGGASYEQYF. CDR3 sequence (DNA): TGTGCCAGCGAGGGCGGGGCTTCCTACGAGCAGTACTTC.

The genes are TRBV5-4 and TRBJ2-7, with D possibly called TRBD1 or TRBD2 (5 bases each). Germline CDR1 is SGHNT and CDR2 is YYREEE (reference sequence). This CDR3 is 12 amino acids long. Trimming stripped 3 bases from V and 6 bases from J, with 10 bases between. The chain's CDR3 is CASSSDSGEQYF. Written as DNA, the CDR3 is TGTGCCAGCAGCTCCGACAGCGGCGAGCAGTACTTC.

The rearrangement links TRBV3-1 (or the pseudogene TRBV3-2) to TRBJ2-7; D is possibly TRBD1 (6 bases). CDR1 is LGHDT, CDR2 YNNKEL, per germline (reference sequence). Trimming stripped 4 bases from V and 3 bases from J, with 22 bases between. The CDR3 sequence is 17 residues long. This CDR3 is CASSPTTVGQRRYEQYF. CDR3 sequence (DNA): TGTGCCAGCAGCCCAACGACGGTTGGACAGCGCCGCTACGAGCAGTACTTC.

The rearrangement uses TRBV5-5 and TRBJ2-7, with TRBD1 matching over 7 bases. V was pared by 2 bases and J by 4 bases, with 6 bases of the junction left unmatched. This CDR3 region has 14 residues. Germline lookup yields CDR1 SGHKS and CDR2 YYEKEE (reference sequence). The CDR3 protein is CASSFSGTEYEQYF. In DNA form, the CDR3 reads TGTGCCAGCAGCTTCTCCGGGACAGAATACGAGCAGTACTTC.

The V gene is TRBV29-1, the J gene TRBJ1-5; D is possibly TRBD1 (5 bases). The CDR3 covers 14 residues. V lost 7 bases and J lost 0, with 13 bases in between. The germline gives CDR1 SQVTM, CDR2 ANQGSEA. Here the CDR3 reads CSAGGAASNQPQHF. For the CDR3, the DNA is TGCAGCGCTGGGGGTGCAGCTAGCAATCAGCCCCAGCATTTT. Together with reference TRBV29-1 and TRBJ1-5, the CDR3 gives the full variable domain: SAVISQKPSRDICQRGTSLTIQCQVDSQVTMMFWYRQQPGQSLTLIATANQGSEATYESGFVIDKFPISRPNLTFSTLTVSNMSPEDSSIYLCSAGGAASNQPQHFGDGTRLSIL.

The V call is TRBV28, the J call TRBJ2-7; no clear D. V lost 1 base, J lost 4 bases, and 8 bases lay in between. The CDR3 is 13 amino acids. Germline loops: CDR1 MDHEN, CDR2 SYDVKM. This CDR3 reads CASSLSPNYEQYF. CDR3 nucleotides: TGTGCCAGCAGTTTATCCCCGAATTACGAGCAGTACTTC.

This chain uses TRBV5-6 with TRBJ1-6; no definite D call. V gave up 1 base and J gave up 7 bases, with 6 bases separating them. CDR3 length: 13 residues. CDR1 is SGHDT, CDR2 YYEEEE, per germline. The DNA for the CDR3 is TGTGCCAGCAGCTTGAACCCCAATTCACCCCTCCACTTT. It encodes CASSLNPNSPLHF.

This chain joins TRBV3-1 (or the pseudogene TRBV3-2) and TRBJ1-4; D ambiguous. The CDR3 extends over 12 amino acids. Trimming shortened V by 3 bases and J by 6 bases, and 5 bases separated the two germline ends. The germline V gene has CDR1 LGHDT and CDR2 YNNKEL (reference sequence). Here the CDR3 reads CASSHTDEKLFF. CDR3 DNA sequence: TGTGCCAGCAGCCATACGGATGAAAAACTGTTTTTT.

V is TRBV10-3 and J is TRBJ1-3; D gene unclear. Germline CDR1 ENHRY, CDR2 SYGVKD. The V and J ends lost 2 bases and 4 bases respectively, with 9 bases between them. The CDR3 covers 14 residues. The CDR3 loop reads CAISELSSGNTIYF. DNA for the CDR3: TGTGCCATCAGTGAGCTGAGTTCCGGAAACACCATATATTTT.

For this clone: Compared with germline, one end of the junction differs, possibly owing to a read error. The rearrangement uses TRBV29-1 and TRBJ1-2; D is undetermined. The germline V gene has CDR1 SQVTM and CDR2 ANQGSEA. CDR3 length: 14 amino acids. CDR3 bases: TGCAGCGTAACCTACAGCGGTTTGAACTCTGGCTACACCTTC. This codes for CSVTYSGLNSGYTF.

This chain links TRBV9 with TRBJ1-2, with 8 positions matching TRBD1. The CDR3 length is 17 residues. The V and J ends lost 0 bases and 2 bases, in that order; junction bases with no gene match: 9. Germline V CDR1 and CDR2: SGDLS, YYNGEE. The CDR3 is CASSVDESGGWNYGYTF. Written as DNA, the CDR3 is TGTGCCAGCAGCGTAGATGAGTCAGGGGGCTGGAACTATGGCTACACCTTC.

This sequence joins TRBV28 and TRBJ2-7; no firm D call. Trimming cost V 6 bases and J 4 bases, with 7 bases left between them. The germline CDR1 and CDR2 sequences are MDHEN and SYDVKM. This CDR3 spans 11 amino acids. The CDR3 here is CASRDGYEQYF. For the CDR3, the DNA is TGTGCCAGCAGGGACGGATACGAGCAGTACTTC.

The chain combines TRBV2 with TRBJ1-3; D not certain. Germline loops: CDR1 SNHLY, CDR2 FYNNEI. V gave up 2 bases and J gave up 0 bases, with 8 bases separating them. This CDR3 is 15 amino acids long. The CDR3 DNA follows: TGTGCCAGCAGTGAACGGTCAGGCTCTGGAAACACCATATATTTT. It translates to CASSERSGSGNTIYF. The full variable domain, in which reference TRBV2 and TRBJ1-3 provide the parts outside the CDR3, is EPEVTQTPSHQVTQMGQEVILRCVPISNHLYFYWYRQILGQKVEFLVSFYNNEISEKSEIFDDQFSVERPDGSNFTLKIRSTKLEDSAMYFCASSERSGSGNTIYFGEGSWLTVV.

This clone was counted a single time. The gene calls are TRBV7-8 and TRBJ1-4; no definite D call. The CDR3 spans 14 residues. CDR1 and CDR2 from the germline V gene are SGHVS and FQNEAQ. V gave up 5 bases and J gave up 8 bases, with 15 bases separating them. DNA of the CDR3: TGTGCCAGCAGCCCCAGGCGGTTCGGCGAAAAACTGTTTTTT. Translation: CASSPRRFGEKLFF.